This T cell receptor beta chain was identified during a study of blood T cell repertoires in COVID-19. Here immunoSEQ multiplex PCR was the method, and the copy in TCRdb shows in-frame clones only, minus some. The sample includes some 250,000 clones, around 80% of them seen just once. V was trimmed by 4 bases and J by 0 bases, leaving 16 bases between them. Germline assignment: CDR1 SGHNT and CDR2 YYREEE (reference sequence). The CDR3 covers 16 residues. The V call is TRBV5-4, the J call TRBJ1-1, with D possibly matching TRBD1 (5 bases). Sequenced: peripheral blood. The receptor comes from a man in his sixties with acute or convalescent COVID-19. CDR3 amino acids: CASSPSSGLVNTEAFF. CDR3 sequence (DNA): TGTGCCAGCAGCCCATCCTCAGGGTTGGTGAACACTGAAGCTTTCTTT.